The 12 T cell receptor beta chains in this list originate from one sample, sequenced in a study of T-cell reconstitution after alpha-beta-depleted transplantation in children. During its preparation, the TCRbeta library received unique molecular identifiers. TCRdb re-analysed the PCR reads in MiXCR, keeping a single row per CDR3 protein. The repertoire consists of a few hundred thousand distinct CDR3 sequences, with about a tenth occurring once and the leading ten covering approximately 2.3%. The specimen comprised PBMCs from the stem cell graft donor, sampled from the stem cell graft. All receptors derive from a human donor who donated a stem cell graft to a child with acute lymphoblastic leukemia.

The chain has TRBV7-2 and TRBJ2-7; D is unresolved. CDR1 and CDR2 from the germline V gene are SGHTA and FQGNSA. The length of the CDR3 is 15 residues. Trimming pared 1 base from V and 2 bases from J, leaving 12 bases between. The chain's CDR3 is CASSLEARGPYEQYF. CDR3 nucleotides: TGTGCCAGCAGCTTAGAAGCCCGAGGCCCCTACGAGCAGTACTTC.

This CDR3 is CASSQDRLAAGLTEAFF. CDR3 bases: TGTGCCAGCAGCCAAGATCGTTTGGCTGCAGGGCTCACTGAAGCTTTCTTT. The chain combines TRBV3-1 with TRBJ1-1, with D perhaps TRBD1 (5 bases). Trimming removed 0 bases from V and 4 bases from J, with 18 bases in between. Germline V gene data show CDR1 as LGHDT and CDR2 as YNNKEL (reference sequence). The CDR3 totals 17 residues.

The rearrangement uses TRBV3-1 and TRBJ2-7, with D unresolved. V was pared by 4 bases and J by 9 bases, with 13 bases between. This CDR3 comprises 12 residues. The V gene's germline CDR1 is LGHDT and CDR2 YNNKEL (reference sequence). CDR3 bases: TGTGCCAGCAGCCCAAGCCCTTCGGGGCAGTACTTC. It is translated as CASSPSPSGQYF.

CDR3 DNA sequence: TGCGCCAGCAGCCAGGGTCCTTACCTAATAGACACTGAAGCTTTCTTT. It yields the protein CASSQGPYLIDTEAFF. The chain is built from TRBV4-3 and TRBJ1-1; no clear D gene. Trimming left V 3 bases short and J 3 bases short, with 17 bases between. Germline CDR1 is LGHNA and CDR2 is YSLEER. The CDR3 extends over 16 amino acids.

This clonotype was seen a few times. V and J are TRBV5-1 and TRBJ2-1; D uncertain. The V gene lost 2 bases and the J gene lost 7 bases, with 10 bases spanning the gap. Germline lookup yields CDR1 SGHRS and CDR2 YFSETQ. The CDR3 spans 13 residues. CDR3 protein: CASSLPSGNEQFF. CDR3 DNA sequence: TGCGCCAGCAGCTTACCCTCCGGTAATGAGCAGTTCTTC.

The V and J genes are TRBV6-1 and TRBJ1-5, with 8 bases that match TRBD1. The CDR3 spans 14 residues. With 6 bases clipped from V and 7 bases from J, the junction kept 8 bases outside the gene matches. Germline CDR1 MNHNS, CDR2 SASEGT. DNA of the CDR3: TGTGCCAGCAGCCACAGGGGGAGGGAACAGCCCCAGCATTTT. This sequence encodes CASSHRGREQPQHF.

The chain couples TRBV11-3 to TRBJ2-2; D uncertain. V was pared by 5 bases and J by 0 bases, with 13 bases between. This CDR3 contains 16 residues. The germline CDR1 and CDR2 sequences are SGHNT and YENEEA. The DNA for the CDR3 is TGTGCCAGCAGCCCCTCGGACGTCCCGAACACCGGGGAGCTGTTTTTT. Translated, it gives CASSPSDVPNTGELFF.

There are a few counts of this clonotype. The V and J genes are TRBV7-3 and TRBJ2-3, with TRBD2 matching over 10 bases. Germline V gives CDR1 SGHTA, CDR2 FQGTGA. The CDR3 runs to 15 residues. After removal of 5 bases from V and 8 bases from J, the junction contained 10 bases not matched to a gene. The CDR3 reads CASSQAGGGKSTQYF. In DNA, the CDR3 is TGTGCCAGCAGCCAAGCGGGGGGGGGCAAGAGTACGCAGTATTTT.

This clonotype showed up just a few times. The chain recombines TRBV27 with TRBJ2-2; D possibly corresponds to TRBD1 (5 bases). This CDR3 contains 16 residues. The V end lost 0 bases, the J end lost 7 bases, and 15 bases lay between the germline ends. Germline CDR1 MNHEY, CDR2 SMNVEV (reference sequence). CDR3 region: CASSLSGVPMGGELFF. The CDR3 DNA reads TGTGCCAGCAGTTTATCAGGGGTTCCCATGGGCGGGGAGCTGTTTTTT.

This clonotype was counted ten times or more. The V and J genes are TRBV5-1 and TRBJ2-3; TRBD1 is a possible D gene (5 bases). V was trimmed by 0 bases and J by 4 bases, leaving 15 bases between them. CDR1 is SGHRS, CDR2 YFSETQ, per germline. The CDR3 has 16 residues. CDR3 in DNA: TGCGCCAGCAGCTTGGCCCAGGGTATAAGCTCAGATACGCAGTATTTT. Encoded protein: CASSLAQGISSDTQYF. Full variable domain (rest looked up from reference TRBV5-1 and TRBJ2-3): KAGVTQTPRYLIKTRGQQVTLSCSPISGHRSVSWYQQTPGQGLQFLFEYFSETQRNKGNFPGRFSGRQFSNSRSEMNVSTLELGDSALYLCASSLAQGISSDTQYFGPGTRLTVL.

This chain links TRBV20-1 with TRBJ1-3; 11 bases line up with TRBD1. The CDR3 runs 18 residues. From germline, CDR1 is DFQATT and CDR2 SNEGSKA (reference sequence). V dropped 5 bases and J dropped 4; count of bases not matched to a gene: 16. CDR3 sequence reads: CSAYAWPPDRGQGNTIYF. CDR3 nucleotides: TGCAGTGCTTATGCGTGGCCCCCGGACAGGGGGCAGGGAAACACCATATATTTT.

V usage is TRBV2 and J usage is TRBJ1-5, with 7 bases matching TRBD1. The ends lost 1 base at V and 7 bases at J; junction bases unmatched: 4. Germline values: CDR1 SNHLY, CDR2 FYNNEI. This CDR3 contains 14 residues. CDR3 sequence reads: CASSEGQGWQPQHF. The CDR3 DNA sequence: TGTGCCAGCAGTGAAGGACAGGGTTGGCAGCCCCAGCATTTT.